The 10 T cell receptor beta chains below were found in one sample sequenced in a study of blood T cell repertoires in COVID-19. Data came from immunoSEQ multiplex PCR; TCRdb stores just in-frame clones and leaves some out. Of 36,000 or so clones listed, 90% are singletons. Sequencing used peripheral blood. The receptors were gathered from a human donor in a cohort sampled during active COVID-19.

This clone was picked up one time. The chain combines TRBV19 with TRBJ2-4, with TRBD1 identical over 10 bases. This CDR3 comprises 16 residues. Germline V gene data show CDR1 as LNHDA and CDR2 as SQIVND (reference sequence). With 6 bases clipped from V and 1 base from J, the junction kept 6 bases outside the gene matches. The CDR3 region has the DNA TGTGCCAGTAGCAAAGGGACAGGGGCGGCCAAAAACATTCAGTACTTC. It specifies CASSKGTGAAKNIQYF. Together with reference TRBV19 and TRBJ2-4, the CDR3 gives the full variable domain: DGGITQSPKYLFRKEGQNVTLSCEQNLNHDAMYWYRQDPGQGLRLIYYSQIVNDFQKGDIAEGYSVSREKKESFPLTVTSAQKNPTAFYLCASSKGTGAAKNIQYFGAGTRLSVL.

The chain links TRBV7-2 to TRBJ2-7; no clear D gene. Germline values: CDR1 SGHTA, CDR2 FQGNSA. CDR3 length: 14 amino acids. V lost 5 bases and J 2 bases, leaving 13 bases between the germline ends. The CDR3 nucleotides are TGTGCCAGCAGCACCTCGACTGCCACCTACGAGCAGTACTTC. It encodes CASSTSTATYEQYF.

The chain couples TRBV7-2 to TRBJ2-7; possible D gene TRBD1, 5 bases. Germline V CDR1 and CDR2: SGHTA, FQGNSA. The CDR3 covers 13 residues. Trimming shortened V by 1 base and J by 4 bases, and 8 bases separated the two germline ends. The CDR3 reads CASSLERQYEQYF. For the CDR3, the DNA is TGTGCCAGCAGCTTAGAACGACAGTACGAGCAGTACTTC.

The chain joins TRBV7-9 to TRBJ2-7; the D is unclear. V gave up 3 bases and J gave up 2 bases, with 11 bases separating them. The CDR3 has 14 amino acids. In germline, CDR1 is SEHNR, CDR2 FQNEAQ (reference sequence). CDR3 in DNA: TGTGCCAGCAGCTTTTCAGGATCCACCTACGAGCAGTACTTC. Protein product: CASSFSGSTYEQYF.

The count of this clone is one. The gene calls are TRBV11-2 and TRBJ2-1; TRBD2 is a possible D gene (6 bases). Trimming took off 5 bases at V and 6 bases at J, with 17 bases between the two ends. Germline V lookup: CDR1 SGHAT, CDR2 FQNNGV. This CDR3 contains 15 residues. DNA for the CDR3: TGTGCCAGCAGCCTAACTAGCACAAGGGTCAATGAGCAGTTCTTC. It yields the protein CASSLTSTRVNEQFF.

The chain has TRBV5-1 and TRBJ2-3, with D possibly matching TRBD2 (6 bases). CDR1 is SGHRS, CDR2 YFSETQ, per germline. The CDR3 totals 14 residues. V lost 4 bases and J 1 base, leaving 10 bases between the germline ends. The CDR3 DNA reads TGCGCCAGCAGCCCTTCTAGCGGCACAGATACGCAGTATTTT. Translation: CASSPSSGTDTQYF.

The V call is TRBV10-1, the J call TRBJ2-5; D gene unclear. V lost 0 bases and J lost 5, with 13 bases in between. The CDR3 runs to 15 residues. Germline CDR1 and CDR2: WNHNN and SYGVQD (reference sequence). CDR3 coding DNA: TGCGCCAGCAGTGAGTCGGCTAGAAGTCAGGAGACCCAGTACTTC. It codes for CASSESARSQETQYF.

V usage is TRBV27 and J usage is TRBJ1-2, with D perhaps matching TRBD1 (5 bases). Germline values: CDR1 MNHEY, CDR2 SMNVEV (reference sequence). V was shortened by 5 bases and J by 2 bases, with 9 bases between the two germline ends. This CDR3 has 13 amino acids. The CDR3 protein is CASSQTENYGYTF. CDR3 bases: TGTGCCAGCAGTCAGACAGAGAACTATGGCTACACCTTC.

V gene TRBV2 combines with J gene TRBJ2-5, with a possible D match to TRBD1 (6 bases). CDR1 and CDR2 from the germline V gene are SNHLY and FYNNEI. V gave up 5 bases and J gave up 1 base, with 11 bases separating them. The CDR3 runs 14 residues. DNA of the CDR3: TGTGCCAGCAGTCACCGGGACATCCAAGAGACCCAGTACTTC. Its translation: CASSHRDIQETQYF.

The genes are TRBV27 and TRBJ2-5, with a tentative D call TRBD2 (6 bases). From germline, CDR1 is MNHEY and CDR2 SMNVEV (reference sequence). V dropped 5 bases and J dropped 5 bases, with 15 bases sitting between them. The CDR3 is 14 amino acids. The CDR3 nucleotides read TGTGCCAGCAGTCCCCGGTGGGGAGGCGAGACCCAGTACTTC. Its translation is CASSPRWGGETQYF.